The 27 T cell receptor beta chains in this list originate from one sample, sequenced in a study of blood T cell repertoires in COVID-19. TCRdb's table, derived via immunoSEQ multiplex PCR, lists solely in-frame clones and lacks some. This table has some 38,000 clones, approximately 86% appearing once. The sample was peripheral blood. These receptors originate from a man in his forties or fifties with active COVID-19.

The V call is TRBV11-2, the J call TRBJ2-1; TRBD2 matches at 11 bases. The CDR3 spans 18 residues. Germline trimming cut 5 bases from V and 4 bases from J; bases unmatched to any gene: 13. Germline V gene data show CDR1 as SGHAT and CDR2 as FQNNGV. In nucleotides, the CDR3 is TGTGCCAGCAGCGCCCAGACGCCACTAGCGGGGGAGTACAATGAGCAGTTCTTC. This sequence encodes CASSAQTPLAGEYNEQFF.

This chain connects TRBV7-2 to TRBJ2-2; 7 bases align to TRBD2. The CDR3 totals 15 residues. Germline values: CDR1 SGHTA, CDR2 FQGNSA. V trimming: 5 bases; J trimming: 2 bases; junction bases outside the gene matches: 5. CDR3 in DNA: TGTGCCAGCAGCCTGGGGGGGGATAACACCGGGGAGCTGTTTTTT. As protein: CASSLGGDNTGELFF.

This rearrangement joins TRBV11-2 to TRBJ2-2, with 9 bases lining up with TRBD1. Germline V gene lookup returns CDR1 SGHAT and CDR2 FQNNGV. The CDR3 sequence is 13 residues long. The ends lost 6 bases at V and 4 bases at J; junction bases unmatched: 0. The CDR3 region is CASRTGGTGELFF. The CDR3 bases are TGTGCCAGCAGGACAGGGGGCACCGGGGAGCTGTTTTTT.

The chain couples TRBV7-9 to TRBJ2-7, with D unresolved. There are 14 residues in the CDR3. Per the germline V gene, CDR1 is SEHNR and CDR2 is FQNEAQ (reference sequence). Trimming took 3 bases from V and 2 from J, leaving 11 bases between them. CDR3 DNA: TGTGCCAGCAGCTTCCCGACGGAGCCCTACGAGCAGTACTTC. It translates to CASSFPTEPYEQYF.

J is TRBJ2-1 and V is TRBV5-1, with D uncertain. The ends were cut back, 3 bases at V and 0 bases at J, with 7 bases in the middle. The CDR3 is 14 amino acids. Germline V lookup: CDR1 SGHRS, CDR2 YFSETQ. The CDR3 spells CASSSRISYNEQFF. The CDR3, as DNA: TGCGCCAGCAGCTCGCGAATCTCCTACAATGAGCAGTTCTTC.

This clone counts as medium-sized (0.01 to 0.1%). The CDR3 nucleotides are TGTGCCAGCAGTTTACCCACAGGGGTCAGTCAGCCCCAGCATTTT. Translation: CASSLPTGVSQPQHF. This chain joins TRBV28 and TRBJ1-5; 7 positions agree with TRBD1. This CDR3 has 15 residues. V trimming: 2 bases; J trimming: 6 bases; junction bases outside the gene matches: 7. Germline values: CDR1 MDHEN, CDR2 SYDVKM.

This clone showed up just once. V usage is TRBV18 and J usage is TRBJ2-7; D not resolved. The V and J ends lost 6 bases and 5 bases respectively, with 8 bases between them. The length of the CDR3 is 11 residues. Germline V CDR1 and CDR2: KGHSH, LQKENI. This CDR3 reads CASSPPHEQYF. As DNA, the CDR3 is TGTGCCAGCTCTCCTCCCCACGAGCAGTACTTC. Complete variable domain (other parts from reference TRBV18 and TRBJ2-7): NAGVMQNPRHLVRRRGQEARLRCSPMKGHSHVYWYRQLPEEGLKFMVYLQKENIIDESGMPKERFSAEFPKEGPSILRIQQVVRGDSAAYFCASSPPHEQYFGPGTRLTVT.

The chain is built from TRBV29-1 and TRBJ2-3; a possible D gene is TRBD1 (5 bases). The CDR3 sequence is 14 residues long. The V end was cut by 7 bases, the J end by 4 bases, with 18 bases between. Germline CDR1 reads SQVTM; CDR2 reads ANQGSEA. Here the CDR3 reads CSAIGKGRADTQYF. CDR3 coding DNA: TGCAGCGCTATCGGCAAGGGGCGCGCAGATACGCAGTATTTT.

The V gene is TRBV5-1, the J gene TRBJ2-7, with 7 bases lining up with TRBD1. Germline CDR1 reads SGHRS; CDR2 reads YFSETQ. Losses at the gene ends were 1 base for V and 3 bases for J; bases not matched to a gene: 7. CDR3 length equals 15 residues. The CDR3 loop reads CASSLSSGGYYEQYF. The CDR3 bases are TGCGCCAGCAGCTTGTCGTCAGGGGGTTACTACGAGCAGTACTTC.

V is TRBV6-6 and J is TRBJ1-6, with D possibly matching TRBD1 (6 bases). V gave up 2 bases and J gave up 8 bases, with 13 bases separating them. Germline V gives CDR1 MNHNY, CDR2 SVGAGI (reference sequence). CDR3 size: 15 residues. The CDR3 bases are TGTGCCAGCAGTTACCGCACAGGGAGTTATTCACCCCTCCACTTT. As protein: CASSYRTGSYSPLHF.

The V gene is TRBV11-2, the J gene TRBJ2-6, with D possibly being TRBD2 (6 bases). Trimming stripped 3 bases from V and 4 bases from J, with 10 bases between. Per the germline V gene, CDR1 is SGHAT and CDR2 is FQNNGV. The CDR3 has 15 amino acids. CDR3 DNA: TGTGCCAGCAGCTTTGCGGGGCTCGGGGCCAACGTCCTGACTTTC. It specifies CASSFAGLGANVLTF.

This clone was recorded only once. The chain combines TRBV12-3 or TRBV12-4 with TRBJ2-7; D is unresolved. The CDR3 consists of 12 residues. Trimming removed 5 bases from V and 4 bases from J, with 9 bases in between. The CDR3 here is CASSGLTYEQYF. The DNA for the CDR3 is TGTGCCAGCAGTGGATTGACTTACGAGCAGTACTTC.

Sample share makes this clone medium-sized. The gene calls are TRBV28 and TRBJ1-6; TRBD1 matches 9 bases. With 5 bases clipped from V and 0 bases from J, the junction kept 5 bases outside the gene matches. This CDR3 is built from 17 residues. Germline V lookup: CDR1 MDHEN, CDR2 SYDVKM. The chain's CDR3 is CASSLGTGSSYNSPLHF. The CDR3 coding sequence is TGTGCCAGCAGTCTCGGGACAGGGAGCTCCTATAATTCACCCCTCCACTTT.

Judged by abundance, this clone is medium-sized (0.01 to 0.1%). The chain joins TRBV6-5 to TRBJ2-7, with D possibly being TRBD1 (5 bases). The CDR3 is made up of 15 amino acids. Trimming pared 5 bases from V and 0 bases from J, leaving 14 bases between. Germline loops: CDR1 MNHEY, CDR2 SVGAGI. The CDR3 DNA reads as TGTGCCAGCAGTATTCCCGACAGCTACTCCTACGAGCAGTACTTC. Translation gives CASSIPDSYSYEQYF.

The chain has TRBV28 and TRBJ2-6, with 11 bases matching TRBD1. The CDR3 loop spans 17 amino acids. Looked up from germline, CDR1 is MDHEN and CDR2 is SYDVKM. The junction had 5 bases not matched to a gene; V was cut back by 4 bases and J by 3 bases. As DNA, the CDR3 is TGTGCCAGCAGTTCCGGGACAGGGGGTGTTGGGGCCAACGTCCTGACTTTC. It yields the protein CASSSGTGGVGANVLTF.

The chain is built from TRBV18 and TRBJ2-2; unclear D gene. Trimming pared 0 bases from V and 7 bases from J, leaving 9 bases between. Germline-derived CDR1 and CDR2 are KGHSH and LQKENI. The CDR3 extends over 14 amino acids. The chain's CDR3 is CASSPPDTSGELFF. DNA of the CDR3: TGTGCCAGCTCACCACCCGATACGAGCGGGGAGCTGTTTTTT.

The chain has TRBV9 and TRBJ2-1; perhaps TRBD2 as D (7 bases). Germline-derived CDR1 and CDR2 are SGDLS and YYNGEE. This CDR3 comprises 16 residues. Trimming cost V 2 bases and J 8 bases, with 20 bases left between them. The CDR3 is CASSVAGASIEHEQFF. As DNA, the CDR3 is TGTGCCAGCAGCGTGGCGGGGGCCTCCATCGAGCATGAGCAGTTCTTC.

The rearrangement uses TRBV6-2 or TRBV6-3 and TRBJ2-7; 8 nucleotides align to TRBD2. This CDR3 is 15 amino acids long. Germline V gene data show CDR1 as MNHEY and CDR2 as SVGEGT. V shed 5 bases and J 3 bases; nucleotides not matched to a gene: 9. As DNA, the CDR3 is TGTGCCAGCAGTATCGAGCGGGGGATGCTCTACGAGCAGTACTTC. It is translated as CASSIERGMLYEQYF.

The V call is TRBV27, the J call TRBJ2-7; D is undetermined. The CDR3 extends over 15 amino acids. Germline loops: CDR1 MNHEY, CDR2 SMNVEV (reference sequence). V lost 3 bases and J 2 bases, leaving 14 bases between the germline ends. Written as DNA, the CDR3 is TGTGCCAGCAGTTTCGCAGGCTTGGGTACCTACGAGCAGTACTTC. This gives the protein CASSFAGLGTYEQYF.

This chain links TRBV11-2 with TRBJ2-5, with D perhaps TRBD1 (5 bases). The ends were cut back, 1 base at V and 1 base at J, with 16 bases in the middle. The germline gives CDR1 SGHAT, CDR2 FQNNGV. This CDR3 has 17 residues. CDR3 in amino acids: CASSLGLTRTPQETQYF. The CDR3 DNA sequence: TGTGCCAGCAGCTTAGGGCTCACTCGGACACCCCAAGAGACCCAGTACTTC. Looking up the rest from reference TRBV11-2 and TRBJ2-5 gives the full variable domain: EAGVAQSPRYKIIEKRQSVAFWCNPISGHATLYWYQQILGQGPKLLIQFQNNGVVDDSQLPKDRFSAERLKGVDSTLKIQPAKLEDSAVYLCASSLGLTRTPQETQYFGPGTRLLVL.

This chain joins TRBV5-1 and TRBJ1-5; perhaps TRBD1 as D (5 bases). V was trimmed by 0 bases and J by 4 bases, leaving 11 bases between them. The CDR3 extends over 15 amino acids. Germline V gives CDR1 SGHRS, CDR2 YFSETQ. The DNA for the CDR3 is TGCGCCAGCAGCTTGGTGGCAGGGATTAATCAGCCCCAGCATTTT. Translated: CASSLVAGINQPQHF. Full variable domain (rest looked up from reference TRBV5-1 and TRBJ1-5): KAGVTQTPRYLIKTRGQQVTLSCSPISGHRSVSWYQQTPGQGLQFLFEYFSETQRNKGNFPGRFSGRQFSNSRSEMNVSTLELGDSALYLCASSLVAGINQPQHFGDGTRLSIL.

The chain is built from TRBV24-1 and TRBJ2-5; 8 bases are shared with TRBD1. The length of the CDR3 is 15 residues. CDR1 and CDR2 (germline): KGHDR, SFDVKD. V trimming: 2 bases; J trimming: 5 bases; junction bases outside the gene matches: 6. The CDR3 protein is CATSDSDRGRETQYF. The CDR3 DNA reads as TGTGCCACCAGTGATTCTGACAGGGGTCGCGAGACCCAGTACTTC.

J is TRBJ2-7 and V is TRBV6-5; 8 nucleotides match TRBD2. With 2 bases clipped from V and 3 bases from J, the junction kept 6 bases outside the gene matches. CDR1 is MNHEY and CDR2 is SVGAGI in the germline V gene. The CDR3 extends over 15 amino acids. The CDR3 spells CASSYAPAGGYEQYF. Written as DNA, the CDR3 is TGTGCCAGCAGTTACGCGCCTGCGGGGGGCTACGAGCAGTACTTC.

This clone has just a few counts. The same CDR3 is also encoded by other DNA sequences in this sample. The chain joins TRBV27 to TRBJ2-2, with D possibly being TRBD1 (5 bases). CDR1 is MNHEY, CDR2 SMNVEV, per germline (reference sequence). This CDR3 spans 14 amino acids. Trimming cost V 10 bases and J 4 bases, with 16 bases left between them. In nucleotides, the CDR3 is TGTGCCAACAAGACAGTGACTTGCACCGGGGAGCTGTTTTTT. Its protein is CANKTVTCTGELFF.

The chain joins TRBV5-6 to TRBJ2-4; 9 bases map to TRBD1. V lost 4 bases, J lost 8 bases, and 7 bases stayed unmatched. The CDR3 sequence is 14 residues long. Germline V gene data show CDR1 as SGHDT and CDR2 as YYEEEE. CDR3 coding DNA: TGTGCCAGCAGCCGCACAGGGGGCGCAGACATTCAGTACTTC. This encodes CASSRTGGADIQYF.

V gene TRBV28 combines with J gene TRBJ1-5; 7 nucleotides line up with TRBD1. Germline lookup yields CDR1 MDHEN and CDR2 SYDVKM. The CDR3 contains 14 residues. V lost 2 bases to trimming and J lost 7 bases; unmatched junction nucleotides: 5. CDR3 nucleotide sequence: TGTGCCAGCAGTTTAGGACAGGAGAGGCAGCCCCAGCATTTT. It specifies CASSLGQERQPQHF.

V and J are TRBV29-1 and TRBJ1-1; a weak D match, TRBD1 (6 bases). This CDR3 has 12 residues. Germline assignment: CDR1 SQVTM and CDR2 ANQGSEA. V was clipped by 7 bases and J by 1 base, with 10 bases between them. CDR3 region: CSADSQNTEAFF. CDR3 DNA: TGCAGCGCGGACAGCCAGAACACTGAAGCTTTCTTT.